This T cell receptor beta chain was obtained from a study of regulatory T cells in long-lasting Graves disease. Study context: To qualify as persistent, Graves' disease required over 5 years of antithyroid drugs with positive TSH receptor antibodies.

Whole-study findings and limits: Patients with persistent disease shared fewer than 3,500 public clonotypes, outpacing the approximately 870 shared by new patients. Favored gene segments in persistent disease were TRBV28, TRBJ1-2 and TRBJ2-5.

V shed 2 bases and J shed 4 bases, with 11 bases lying between them. This CDR3 has 14 residues. The authors built TCR beta libraries using iRepertoire HTBI primers and Arm-PCR of CDR3 regions. TCRdb used MiXCR to reprocess the multiplex PCR reads, holding one entry per CDR3 protein. The sample contains 300,000 to 500,000 distinct CDR3 sequences, less than 25% of which appear only once. This clonotype was counted between two and nine times. Its antigen is not identified. The time point here: persistent/refractory GD, antithyroid drugs over 5 years with positive TRAb. RNA extracted from PBMCs served as the sequencing template. Patients were enrolled at an endocrinology department in Xi'an, China.

This TCR derives from a female donor with Graves disease. V gene TRBV12-3 or TRBV12-4 combines with J gene TRBJ1-1; D perhaps matches TRBD1 (5 bases). This specimen was peripheral blood mononuclear cells (PBMCs), taken when the disease was refractory, from a patient treated with antithyroid drugs. CDR3 coding DNA: TGTGCCAGCAGTTTAATTGAGGGGAGCACTGAAGCTTTCTTT. This sequence encodes CASSLIEGSTEAFF.